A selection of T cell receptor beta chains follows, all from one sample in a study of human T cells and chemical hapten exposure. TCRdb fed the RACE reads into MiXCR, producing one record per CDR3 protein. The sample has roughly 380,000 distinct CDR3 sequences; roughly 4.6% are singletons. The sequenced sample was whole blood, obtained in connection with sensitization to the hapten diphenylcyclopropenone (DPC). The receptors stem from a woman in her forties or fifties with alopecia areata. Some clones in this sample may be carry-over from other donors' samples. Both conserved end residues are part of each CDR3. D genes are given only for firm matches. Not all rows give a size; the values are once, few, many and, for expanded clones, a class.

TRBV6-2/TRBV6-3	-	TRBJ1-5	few	CASSYQGPSNQPQHF	TGTGCCAGCAGTTACCAAGGCCCTAGCAATCAGCCCCAGCATTTT
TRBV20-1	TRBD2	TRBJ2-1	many	CSAGASGSPNYNEQFF	TGCAGTGCTGGAGCAAGCGGGAGTCCCAATTACAATGAGCAGTTCTTC
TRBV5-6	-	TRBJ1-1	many	CASSLEIGDTEAFF	TGTGCCAGCAGCTTGGAGATAGGGGACACTGAAGCTTTCTTT
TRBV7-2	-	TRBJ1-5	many	CASSLKGANSNQPQHF	TGTGCCAGCAGCTTAAAAGGAGCGAATAGCAATCAGCCCCAGCATTTT
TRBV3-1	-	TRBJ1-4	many	CASSQEAGWDEKLFF	TGTGCCAGCAGCCAAGAGGCAGGGTGGGATGAAAAACTGTTTTTT
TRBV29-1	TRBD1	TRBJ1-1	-	CSVPDRATEAFF	TGCAGCGTCCCGGACAGGGCCACTGAAGCTTTCTTT
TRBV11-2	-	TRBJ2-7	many	CASSPKSWARGEQYF	TGTGCCAGCAGCCCGAAATCCTGGGCTAGAGGCGAGCAGTACTTC
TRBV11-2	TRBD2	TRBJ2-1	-	CASSFGGRSEQFF	TGTGCCAGCAGCTTCGGCGGGAGGAGTGAGCAGTTCTTC
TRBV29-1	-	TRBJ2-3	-	CSVDWWTDTQYF	TGCAGCGTTGATTGGTGGACAGATACGCAGTATTTT
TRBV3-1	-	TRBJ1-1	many	CASSQERNTEAFF	TGTGCCAGCAGCCAAGAAAGGAACACTGAAGCTTTCTTT
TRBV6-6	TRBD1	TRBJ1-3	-	CASSLMQGDSSGNTIYF	TGTGCCAGCAGTTTGATGCAGGGGGATAGCTCTGGAAACACCATATATTTT
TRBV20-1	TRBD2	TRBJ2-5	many	CSADGTSGRETQYF	TGCAGTGCGGACGGGACTAGCGGGAGAGAGACCCAGTACTTC
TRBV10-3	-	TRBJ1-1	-	CAIHRGGNTEAFF	TGTGCCATCCACCGAGGGGGGAACACTGAAGCTTTCTTT
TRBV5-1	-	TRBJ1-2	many	CASSFDTVYGYTF	TGCGCCAGCAGCTTTGACACCGTCTATGGCTACACCTTC
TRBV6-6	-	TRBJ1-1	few	CASSLGIAEAFF	TGTGCCAGCAGCTTAGGAATCGCTGAAGCTTTCTTT
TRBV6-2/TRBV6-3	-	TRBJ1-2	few	CASSYPNSNGYTF	TGTGCCAGCAGTTACCCCAACTCCAATGGCTACACCTTC
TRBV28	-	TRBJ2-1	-	CASSLAARVYNEQFF	TGTGCCAGCAGTTTAGCCGCCAGGGTATACAATGAGCAGTTCTTC
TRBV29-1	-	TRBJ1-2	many	CSVAGTDGYTF	TGCAGCGTCGCCGGGACGGATGGCTACACCTTC
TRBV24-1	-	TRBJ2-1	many	CATSDSGFGGGSYNEQFF	TGTGCCACCAGTGATTCGGGGTTTGGCGGCGGCTCCTACAATGAGCAGTTCTTC
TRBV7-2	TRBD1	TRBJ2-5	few	CASSTGQGAETQYF	TGTGCCAGCAGCACGGGACAGGGGGCAGAGACCCAGTACTTC
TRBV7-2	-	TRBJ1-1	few	CASSLRQANTEAFF	TGTGCCAGCAGCTTAAGGCAGGCGAACACTGAAGCTTTCTTT
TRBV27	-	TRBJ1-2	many	CASSLRSGQNYGYTF	TGTGCCAGCAGTTTAAGGTCAGGACAGAACTATGGCTACACCTTC
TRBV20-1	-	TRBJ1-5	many	CSASLGRDQPQHF	TGCAGTGCTAGCTTGGGACGGGATCAGCCCCAGCATTTT
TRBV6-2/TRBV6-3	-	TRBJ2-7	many	CASSYRSYEQYF	TGTGCCAGCAGTTACCGATCCTACGAGCAGTACTTC
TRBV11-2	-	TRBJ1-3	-	CASSSSDSFSGNTIYF	TGTGCCAGCAGCTCCTCGGACAGCTTCTCTGGAAACACCATATATTTT
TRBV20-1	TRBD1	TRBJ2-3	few	CSASSAWTGTGVTDTQYF	TGCAGTGCTAGCAGCGCTTGGACCGGGACAGGGGTCACAGATACGCAGTATTTT
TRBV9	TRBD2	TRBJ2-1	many	CASSREGLAGYNEQFF	TGTGCCAGCTCAAGAGAGGGGCTAGCGGGCTACAATGAGCAGTTCTTC
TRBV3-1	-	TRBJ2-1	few	CASSQLRDNEQFF	TGTGCCAGCAGCCAACTCAGGGACAATGAGCAGTTCTTC
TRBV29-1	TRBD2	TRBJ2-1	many	CSVLAGVGNEQFF	TGCAGCGTTCTAGCGGGAGTAGGTAATGAGCAGTTCTTC
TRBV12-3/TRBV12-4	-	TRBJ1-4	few	CASRGVQGKLFF	TGTGCCAGCAGAGGGGTACAGGGAAAACTGTTTTTT
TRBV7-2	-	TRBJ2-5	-	CASSTRTFKETQYF	TGTGCCAGCAGCACCCGGACTTTTAAAGAGACCCAGTACTTC
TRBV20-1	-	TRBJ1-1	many	CSARARGQLNTEAFF	TGCAGTGCTAGAGCCAGGGGTCAGCTTAACACTGAAGCTTTCTTT